This T cell receptor (beta chain) is from a study of OX40 agonist ivuxolimab in advanced cancers. Study overall: Those enrolled were approximately 78% male, with a mean age of 60 years and ages from about 20 to 85.

Profiled with immunoSEQ multiplex PCR; TCRdb holds only in-frame clones, not every one. The table has 80,000 to 100,000 clones, roughly 90% seen once. The ends lost 11 bases at V and 2 bases at J; junction bases unmatched: 14. The CDR3 loop spans 15 amino acids. Germline V gives CDR1 LNHDA, CDR2 SQIVND (reference sequence). Notes on the study in general: Blood T cells, both CD4+ and CD8+, expanded clonally by week 6 at 0.1 to 3.0 mg/kg. In a subset of nonresponders, normalized T-cell clonal expansion was also low.

A word on this clone: Its specificity is unknown.

Peripheral blood came from all dose cohorts at three timepoints. The source is an adult with an advanced solid tumor such as melanoma, head and neck, liver or kidney cancer. Sequences were derived from CD4+ or CD8+ T cells sorted from blood, sampled in a trial of the OX40 agonist ivuxolimab. The chain is built from TRBV19 and TRBJ1-2; TRBD1 aligns across 7 bases. The CDR3 nucleotides are TGTGCCGCCACGCCAGGGACAGCCAGGAACTATGGCTACACCTTC. Translated: CAATPGTARNYGYTF.